These T cell receptor beta chains were read from a single sample in a study of siplizumab effects on memory and regulatory T cells. Sequenced by immunoSEQ multiplex PCR; TCRdb stores in-frame clones only, minus some. The profile shows about 26,000 clones, 70% to 85% of them singletons. Sequenced sample: memory CD4+ T cells sorted from blood. The receptors were sampled from a human donor in good health. Each CDR3 is given with its conserved first and last residue. The D gene is left open where the match is weak. Size is stated for part of the rows, as once, few or many counts, or as a class when the clone is expanded.

CDR3: CASSLYAGNTIYF; DNA: TGCGCCAGCAGCTTGTATGCAGGAAACACCATATATTTT; size: .; J: TRBJ1-3; D: .; V: TRBV5-1
CDR3: CASSDSNRAVTF; DNA: TGTGCCAGCAGTGACTCGAACAGGGCAGTCACCTTC; size: .; J: TRBJ1-2; D: .; V: TRBV6-4
CDR3: CASSRSGLDRLAGGGDTQYF; DNA: TGCGCCAGCAGCCGGAGTGGGTTGGATAGACTAGCGGGAGGAGGAGATACGCAGTATTTT; size: .; J: TRBJ2-3; D: TRBD2; V: TRBV5-1
CDR3: CASSLELQTNTEAFF; DNA: TGCGCCAGCAGCTTGGAGTTACAGACTAACACTGAAGCTTTCTTT; size: .; J: TRBJ1-1; D: .; V: TRBV5-1
CDR3: CASSLGLAGGPAETQYF; DNA: TGTGCCAGCAGCTTAGGACTAGCGGGAGGGCCCGCGGAGACCCAGTACTTC; size: few; J: TRBJ2-5; D: TRBD2; V: TRBV11-1
CDR3: CASRKRLAEETQYF; DNA: TGTGCCAGCAGAAAACGACTAGCGGAAGAGACCCAGTACTTC; size: .; J: TRBJ2-5; D: TRBD2; V: TRBV6-1
CDR3: CASSLLGQGATGELFF; DNA: TGTGCCAGCAGCTTATTGGGACAGGGGGCTACCGGGGAGCTGTTTTTT; size: .; J: TRBJ2-2; D: TRBD1; V: TRBV7-3
CDR3: CASSPQRGANGYTF; DNA: TGTGCCAGCTCACCACAAAGGGGCGCGAATGGCTACACCTTC; size: few; J: TRBJ1-2; D: .; V: TRBV18
CDR3: CASSLGDMNTEAFF; DNA: TGTGCCAGCAGCTTAGGGGACATGAACACTGAAGCTTTCTTT; size: .; J: TRBJ1-1; D: .; V: TRBV7-2
CDR3: CSVEGIGVGEQFF; DNA: TGCAGCGTTGAAGGTATCGGGGTGGGTGAGCAGTTCTTC; size: .; J: TRBJ2-1; D: .; V: TRBV29-1
CDR3: CASRVPGVSYNEQFF; DNA: TGTGCCAGCAGAGTACCTGGGGTATCCTACAATGAGCAGTTCTTC; size: .; J: TRBJ2-1; D: .; V: TRBV6-1
CDR3: CASSIGRSTDTQYF; DNA: TGTGCCAGTAGTATAGGACGGAGCACAGATACGCAGTATTTT; size: .; J: TRBJ2-3; D: .; V: TRBV19
CDR3: CASRGQGEQYF; DNA: TGTGCCAGCAGAGGACAGGGCGAGCAGTACTTC; size: .; J: TRBJ2-7; D: TRBD1; V: TRBV6-6
CDR3: CASSRQGAGGTEAFF; DNA: TGCGCCAGCAGCCGACAGGGAGCGGGTGGGACTGAAGCTTTCTTT; size: .; J: TRBJ1-1; D: TRBD1; V: TRBV5-1
CDR3: CATRVGWAYEQYF; DNA: TGTGCCACTAGGGTTGGTTGGGCCTACGAGCAGTACTTC; size: few; J: TRBJ2-7; D: .; V: TRBV6-1
CDR3: CASSLAFWTSGGQETQYF; DNA: TGTGCCAGCAGCTTAGCTTTTTGGACTAGCGGGGGCCAAGAGACCCAGTACTTC; size: .; J: TRBJ2-5; D: TRBD2; V: TRBV7-8
CDR3: CASSLINRGNTGELFF; DNA: TGTGCCAGCAGCTTGATAAACAGGGGGAACACCGGGGAGCTGTTTTTT; size: .; J: TRBJ2-2; D: TRBD1; V: TRBV5-4
CDR3: CASSYAGSYEQYF; DNA: TGTGCCAGCAGTTATGCAGGTTCCTACGAGCAGTACTTC; size: .; J: TRBJ2-7; D: .; V: TRBV5-6
CDR3: CATSRVGQGSQPQHF; DNA: TGTGCCACCAGCAGAGTAGGTCAGGGGAGTCAGCCCCAGCATTTT; size: .; J: TRBJ1-5; D: .; V: TRBV15
CDR3: CASSLLQAPYNEQFF; DNA: TGTGCCAGCAGCTTGCTACAGGCCCCCTACAATGAGCAGTTCTTC; size: .; J: TRBJ2-1; D: .; V: TRBV5-5
CDR3: CASTGLPTEAFF; DNA: TGTGCCAGTACAGGGCTACCCACTGAAGCTTTCTTT; size: .; J: TRBJ1-1; D: .; V: TRBV19
CDR3: CASSPGTRGADTQYF; DNA: TGTGCCAGTAGCCCCGGGACCAGAGGCGCAGATACGCAGTATTTT; size: .; J: TRBJ2-3; D: .; V: TRBV19
CDR3: CASSLLTGAGRETQYF; DNA: TGTGCCAGCAGTTTATTGACAGGGGCAGGGCGAGAGACCCAGTACTTC; size: .; J: TRBJ2-5; D: TRBD1; V: TRBV28
CDR3: CASSLRALDESSYNEQFF; DNA: TGTGCCAGCAGCCTCCGCGCGCTTGACGAGAGCTCCTACAATGAGCAGTTCTTC; size: .; J: TRBJ2-1; D: .; V: TRBV7-2
CDR3: CASSLGRSGSFNEQFF; DNA: TGCGCCAGCAGCTTGGGTCGCAGCGGGAGTTTCAATGAGCAGTTCTTC; size: .; J: TRBJ2-1; D: TRBD2; V: TRBV5-1
CDR3: CASSEYRGAGNTIYF; DNA: TGTGCCAGCAGTGAATATAGGGGAGCCGGAAACACCATATATTTT; size: .; J: TRBJ1-3; D: .; V: TRBV25-1
CDR3: CASSLGGTRSGANVLTF; DNA: TGTGCCAGCAGCTTAGGCGGAACCCGCTCTGGGGCCAACGTCCTGACTTTC; size: .; J: TRBJ2-6; D: .; V: TRBV11-3
CDR3: CASSLAGQGVGYTF; DNA: TGTGCCAGCAGCTTGGCCGGACAGGGGGTCGGCTACACCTTC; size: .; J: TRBJ1-2; D: TRBD1; V: TRBV5-4
CDR3: CASSESTGGISEAFF; DNA: TGTGCCAGCAGTGAATCCACAGGGGGCATCTCTGAAGCTTTCTTT; size: few; J: TRBJ1-1; D: TRBD1; V: TRBV25-1
CDR3: CASSLAGGISAYEQYF; DNA: TGCGCCAGCAGCTTGGCGGGGGGGATTTCGGCCTACGAGCAGTACTTC; size: few; J: TRBJ2-7; D: TRBD2; V: TRBV5-1
CDR3: CASSLAGKRGNEQFF; DNA: TGTGCCAGCAGCTTAGCGGGTAAAAGGGGCAATGAGCAGTTCTTC; size: .; J: TRBJ2-1; D: .; V: TRBV7-8
CDR3: CASTHGGSTDTQYF; DNA: TGTGCCAGTACCCACGGGGGTAGCACAGATACGCAGTATTTT; size: .; J: TRBJ2-3; D: .; V: TRBV19
CDR3: CASGRNSPLHF; DNA: TGTGCCAGCGGACGAAATTCACCCCTCCACTTT; size: .; J: TRBJ1-6; D: .; V: TRBV2
CDR3: CASSPSPETNEKLFF; DNA: TGTGCCAGCAGTCCTTCCCCGGAGACTAATGAAAAACTGTTTTTT; size: few; J: TRBJ1-4; D: .; V: TRBV28
CDR3: CASSVEPGTYYGYTF; DNA: TGTGCCAGCAGCGTAGAACCAGGGACTTACTATGGCTACACCTTC; size: .; J: TRBJ1-2; D: .; V: TRBV9
CDR3: CASSLDTNTGELFF; DNA: TGTGCCAGCAGCTTGGACACGAACACCGGGGAGCTGTTTTTT; size: .; J: TRBJ2-2; D: .; V: TRBV11-3
CDR3: CASSQVTGTSGRSGEQYF; DNA: TGTGCCAGCAGCCAAGTAACCGGGACTAGCGGGAGGTCGGGGGAGCAGTACTTC; size: .; J: TRBJ2-5; D: TRBD2; V: TRBV4-2
CDR3: CAWSPSGLAIAYEQYF; DNA: TGTGCCTGGAGCCCCTCTGGACTAGCTATTGCCTACGAGCAGTACTTC; size: once; J: TRBJ2-7; D: TRBD2; V: TRBV30
CDR3: CASRPSGGTVNTGELFF; DNA: TGTGCCAGCAGGCCGTCGGGAGGGACAGTGAACACCGGGGAGCTGTTTTTT; size: few; J: TRBJ2-2; D: .; V: TRBV7-2
CDR3: CASSPGTGGPFF; DNA: TGTGCCAGCAGCCCCGGGACAGGGGGACCGTTCTTC; size: .; J: TRBJ2-1; D: TRBD1; V: TRBV6-5
CDR3: CASSRTGENEQYF; DNA: TGTGCCAGCAGTCGGACAGGGGAAAACGAGCAGTACTTC; size: .; J: TRBJ2-7; D: TRBD1; V: TRBV6-5